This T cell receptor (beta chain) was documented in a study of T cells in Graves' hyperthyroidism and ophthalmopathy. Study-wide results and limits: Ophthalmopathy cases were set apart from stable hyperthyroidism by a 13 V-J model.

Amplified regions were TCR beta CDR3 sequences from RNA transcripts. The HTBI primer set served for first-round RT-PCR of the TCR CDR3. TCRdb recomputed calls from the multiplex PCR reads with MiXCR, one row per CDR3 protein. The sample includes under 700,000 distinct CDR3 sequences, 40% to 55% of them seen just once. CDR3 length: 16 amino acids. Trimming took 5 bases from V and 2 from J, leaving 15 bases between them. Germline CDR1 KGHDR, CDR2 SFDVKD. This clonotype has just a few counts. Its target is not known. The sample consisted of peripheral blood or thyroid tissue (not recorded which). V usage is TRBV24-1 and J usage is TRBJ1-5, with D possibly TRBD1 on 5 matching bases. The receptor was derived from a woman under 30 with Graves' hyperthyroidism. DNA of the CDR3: TGTGCCACCAGTGGTAGGGGATTAAGCGGCAATCAGCCCCAGCATTTT. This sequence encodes CATSGRGLSGNQPQHF.